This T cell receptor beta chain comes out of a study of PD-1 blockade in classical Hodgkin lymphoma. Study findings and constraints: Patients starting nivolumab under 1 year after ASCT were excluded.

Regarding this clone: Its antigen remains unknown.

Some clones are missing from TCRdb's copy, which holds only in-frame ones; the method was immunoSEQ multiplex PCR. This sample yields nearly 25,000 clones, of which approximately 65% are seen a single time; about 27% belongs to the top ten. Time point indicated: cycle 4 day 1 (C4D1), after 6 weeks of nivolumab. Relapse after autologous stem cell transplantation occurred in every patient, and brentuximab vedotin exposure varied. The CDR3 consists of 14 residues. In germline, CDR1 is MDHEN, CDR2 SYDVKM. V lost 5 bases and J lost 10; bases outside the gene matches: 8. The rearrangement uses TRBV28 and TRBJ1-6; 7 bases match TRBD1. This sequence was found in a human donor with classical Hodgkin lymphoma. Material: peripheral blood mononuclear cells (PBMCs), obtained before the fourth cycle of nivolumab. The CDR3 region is CASSPDRVRSPLHF. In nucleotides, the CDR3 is TGTGCCAGCAGTCCCGACAGGGTTCGATCACCCCTCCACTTT.